This T cell receptor beta chain was observed in a study of CD8 T cells in ankylosing spondylitis. Study findings and constraints: A TCR beta motif of eight highly homologous variants appeared characteristic of ankylosing spondylitis blood. Earlier reports found some motif variants in synovial fluid and blood in reactive arthritis. Disease-linked clones proved CD8+ and comparatively uncommon in peripheral blood. There was reportedly significant enrichment of clones that were disease-linked in matched ankylosing spondylitis synovial fluid.

Quantitative 5'-RACE with molecular barcodes was used to make the TCR beta libraries. TCRdb used MiXCR to reprocess the 5' RACE reads, holding one entry per CDR3 protein. The sample records about 460,000 distinct CDR3 sequences, under 5.5% being singletons. Germline CDR1 reads ENHRY; CDR2 reads SYGVKD. Trimming left V 3 bases short and J 9 bases short, with 6 bases between. The CDR3 has 11 amino acids. The sample holds many counts of this clonotype. Its specificity is unknown. The receptor was isolated from a male donor with ankylosing spondylitis. The specimen was blood, either unsorted or a sorted T cell fraction (not recorded which). The chain has TRBV10-3 and TRBJ2-1, with unresolved D. The CDR3 spells CAISDRVEQFF. DNA for the CDR3: TGTGCCATCAGTGATCGTGTTGAGCAGTTCTTC.